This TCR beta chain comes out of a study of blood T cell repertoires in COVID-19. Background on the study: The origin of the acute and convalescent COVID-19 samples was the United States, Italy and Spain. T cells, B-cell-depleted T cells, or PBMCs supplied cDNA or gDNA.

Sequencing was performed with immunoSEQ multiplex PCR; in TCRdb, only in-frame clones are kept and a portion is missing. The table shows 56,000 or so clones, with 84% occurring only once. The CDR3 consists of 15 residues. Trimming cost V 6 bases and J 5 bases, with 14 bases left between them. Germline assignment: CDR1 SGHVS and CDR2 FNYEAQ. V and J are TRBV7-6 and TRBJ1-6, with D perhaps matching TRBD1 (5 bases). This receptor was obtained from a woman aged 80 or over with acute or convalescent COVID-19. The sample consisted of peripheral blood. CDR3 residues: CASSVRGRDNSPLHF. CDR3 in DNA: TGTGCCAGCAGTGTAAGGGGCCGGGATAATTCACCCCTCCACTTT.